This TCR beta chain was identified in a study of T cell responses to AZD1222 COVID-19 vaccine. Points from the study as a whole: Baseline testing showed seropositivity in only five or six AZD1222 recipients. Clonal diversity was possibly underestimated; the donors were predominantly white British and more often female.

The table came from immunoSEQ multiplex PCR; TCRdb's copy has only in-frame clones and leaves some out. The sample comprises 80,000 to 95,000 clones, 90% of which are singletons, and 5.4% rests with the top ten. This clone was seen once. What it recognizes is unknown. V gave up 0 bases and J gave up 7 bases, with 10 bases separating them. Germline V gene lookup returns CDR1 SGHDN and CDR2 FVKESK. This CDR3 has 14 residues. The sample consisted of peripheral blood, taken 28 days after the second AZD1222 dose. This sequence was found in an adult who received the AZD1222 COVID-19 vaccine. This chain links TRBV14 with TRBJ2-1; D is perhaps TRBD1 or TRBD2 (6 bases each). This CDR3 is CASSQDRGANEQFF. CDR3 coding DNA: TGTGCCAGCAGCCAAGATAGGGGGGCAAATGAGCAGTTCTTC.